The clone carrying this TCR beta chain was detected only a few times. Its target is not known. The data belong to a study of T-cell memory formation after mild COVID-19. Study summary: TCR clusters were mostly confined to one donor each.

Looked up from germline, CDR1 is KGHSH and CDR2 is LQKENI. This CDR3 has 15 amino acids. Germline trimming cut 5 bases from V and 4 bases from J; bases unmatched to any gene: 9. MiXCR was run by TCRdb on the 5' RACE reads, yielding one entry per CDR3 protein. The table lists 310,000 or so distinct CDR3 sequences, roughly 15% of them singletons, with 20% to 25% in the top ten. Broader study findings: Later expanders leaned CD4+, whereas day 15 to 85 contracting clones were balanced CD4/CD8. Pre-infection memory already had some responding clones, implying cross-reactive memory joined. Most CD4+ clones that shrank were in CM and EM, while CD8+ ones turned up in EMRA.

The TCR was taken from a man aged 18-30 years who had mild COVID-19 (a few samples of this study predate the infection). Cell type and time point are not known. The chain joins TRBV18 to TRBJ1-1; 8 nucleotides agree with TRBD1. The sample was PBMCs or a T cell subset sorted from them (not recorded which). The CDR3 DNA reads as TGTGCCAGCTCAACGACAGGGGCGGATAGCACTGAAGCTTTCTTT. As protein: CASSTTGADSTEAFF.